These 9 T cell receptor beta chains originate from one sample sequenced in a study of control samples from healthy donors and cancer patients. TCRdb keeps only in-frame clones here, not all; method: immunoSEQ multiplex PCR. Of around 42,000 clones listed, roughly 83% are singletons. Input material: blood. The receptors come from a man aged 55 to 70 in good health.

The chain joins TRBV19 to TRBJ2-1; weak D call: TRBD2 (6 bases). CDR3 length: 14 amino acids. Between the trimmed V and J ends, which lost 3 bases and 7 bases, there was a span of 13 bases. CDR1 and CDR2 from the germline V gene are LNHDA and SQIVND (reference sequence). The CDR3 sequence: CASSIGGVMNEQFF. As DNA, the CDR3 is TGTGCCAGTAGTATCGGAGGGGTTATGAATGAGCAGTTCTTC.

The chain is built from TRBV6-5 and TRBJ2-4; D not resolved. The CDR3 extends over 16 amino acids. The V end lost 0 bases, the J end lost 6 bases, and 15 bases lay between the germline ends. In germline, CDR1 is MNHEY, CDR2 SVGAGI. Here the CDR3 reads CASSYSMARRGNIQYF. The CDR3, as DNA: TGTGCCAGCAGTTACTCGATGGCAAGGAGAGGAAACATTCAGTACTTC.

The chain couples TRBV30 to TRBJ1-5; D remains unclear. The length of the CDR3 is 15 residues. With 0 bases removed from V and 6 bases from J, the gap between germline ends came to 15 bases. The germline V gene encodes CDR1 GTSNPN and CDR2 SVGIG (reference sequence). CDR3 amino acids: CAWSVDAGMAQPQHF. Here the CDR3 DNA reads TGTGCCTGGAGTGTAGATGCGGGTATGGCTCAGCCCCAGCATTTT.

This clone was observed a few times. The chain uses TRBV28 and TRBJ1-2, with D maybe TRBD1 (5 bases). Germline V gene lookup returns CDR1 MDHEN and CDR2 SYDVKM. The length of the CDR3 is 13 residues. V shed 6 bases and J shed 4 bases, with 12 bases lying between them. CDR3 sequence: CASSGGTIYGYTF. The CDR3 bases are TGTGCCAGCAGCGGCGGGACGATCTATGGCTACACCTTC.

This clone showed up just once. The CDR3 sequence: CASSPGQFYEQYF. CDR3 nucleotides: TGTGCCAGCAGCCCCGGACAGTTTTACGAGCAGTACTTC. The V and J genes are TRBV7-9 and TRBJ2-7; possible D gene TRBD1, 6 bases. With 5 bases removed from V and 4 bases from J, the gap between germline ends came to 12 bases. CDR1 is SEHNR, CDR2 FQNEAQ, per germline (reference sequence). CDR3 length equals 13 residues.

This clone occurred once. The rearrangement joins TRBV15 to TRBJ2-5; a weak D match, TRBD2 (5 bases). Trimming took 5 bases from V and 5 from J, leaving 18 bases between them. There are 15 residues in the CDR3. Looked up from germline, CDR1 is LNHNV and CDR2 is YYDKDF (reference sequence). CDR3 sequence: CATSVQRGLGETQYF. In nucleotides, the CDR3 is TGTGCCACCAGCGTCCAGCGAGGGTTGGGGGAGACCCAGTACTTC.

The rearrangement joins TRBV9 to TRBJ1-4; maybe TRBD1 (6 bases). Trimming removed 0 bases from V and 4 bases from J, with 10 bases in between. CDR3 length: 15 amino acids. From germline, CDR1 is SGDLS and CDR2 YYNGEE. The CDR3 DNA follows: TGTGCCAGCAGCGTAGCGGGGGCGATTAATGAAAAACTGTTTTTT. Translating it yields CASSVAGAINEKLFF.

This clone was seen once. The chain links TRBV30 to TRBJ1-3; 7 bases agree with TRBD1. Losses at the gene ends were 5 bases for V and 4 bases for J; bases not matched to a gene: 2. The CDR3 loop spans 12 amino acids. The germline V gene encodes CDR1 GTSNPN and CDR2 SVGIG (reference sequence). The CDR3: CAWETGGNTIYF. CDR3 nucleotides: TGTGCCTGGGAGACAGGGGGAAACACCATATATTTT.

This chain links TRBV3-1 (or the pseudogene TRBV3-2) with TRBJ1-2; no clear D. The V gene lost 2 bases and the J gene lost 6 bases, with 4 bases spanning the gap. Germline assignment: CDR1 LGHDT and CDR2 YNNKEL (reference sequence). The CDR3 has 11 residues. The CDR3 loop reads CASSQLHGYTF. The CDR3 nucleotides read TGTGCCAGCAGCCAATTACATGGCTACACCTTC.